This T cell receptor (beta chain) was sequenced during a study of T cell responses to AZD1222 COVID-19 vaccine. Study findings and constraints: Dominant CD4 TCR responses targeted spike regions 160-218 and 743-854. White British ancestry dominated among donors, who included more females, and clonal diversity was possibly underestimated.

This clone was detected a few times. Its target is not known. The repertoire was sequenced with immunoSEQ multiplex PCR; TCRdb's copy has only in-frame clones and lacks some. In the table there are 85,000 to 130,000 clones, roughly 89% of which are singletons. The CDR3 is 15 residues long. V lost 0 bases, J lost 3 bases, and 10 bases lay in between. The germline CDR1 and CDR2 sequences are LNHNV and YYDKDF (reference sequence). The input for sequencing was peripheral blood, taken on day 0 of AZD1222 vaccination. This sequence joins TRBV15 and TRBJ2-3; D may be TRBD1 (6 bases). The receptor's source is an adult in good health. CDR3 DNA sequence: TGTGCCACCAGCAGAGAACAGGGACCGACAGATACGCAGTATTTT. It is translated as CATSREQGPTDTQYF.